The 8 T cell receptor beta chains presented below share a single source sample, sequenced in a study of blood T cell repertoires in COVID-19. Measured with immunoSEQ multiplex PCR; TCRdb has only the in-frame clones, and not every one. The sample consists of around 150,000 clones, 86% of them appearing once. The material sequenced was peripheral blood. Receptors originate from a man aged 70 or older with acute or convalescent COVID-19.

The chain joins TRBV6-4 to TRBJ2-5; 9 bases agree with TRBD1. The CDR3 spans 15 residues. Germline assignment: CDR1 MRHNA and CDR2 SNTAGT. V was pared by 9 bases and J by 4 bases, with 12 bases of the junction left unmatched. The CDR3 sequence: CARNGQGLVGETQYF. DNA for the CDR3: TGTGCCAGAAACGGACAGGGGTTGGTGGGAGAGACCCAGTACTTC.

The chain links TRBV7-9 to TRBJ2-4; TRBD1 matches 9 bases. Germline CDR1 reads SEHNR; CDR2 reads FQNEAQ (reference sequence). The CDR3 extends over 15 amino acids. After removal of 2 bases from V and 6 bases from J, the junction contained 5 bases not matched to a gene. CDR3 loop: CASSLTGTGTNIQYF. In DNA, the CDR3 is TGTGCCAGCAGCTTAACGGGGACAGGGACAAACATTCAGTACTTC. The complete variable domain, with remaining parts taken from reference TRBV7-9 and TRBJ2-4, reads DTGVSQNPRHKITKRGQNVTFRCDPISEHNRLYWYRQTLGQGPEFLTYFQNEAQLEKSRLLSDRFSAERPKGSFSTLEIQRTEQGDSAMYLCASSLTGTGTNIQYFGAGTRLSVL.

This chain uses TRBV3-1 (or the pseudogene TRBV3-2) with TRBJ1-2; the D is unclear. Germline loops: CDR1 LGHDT, CDR2 YNNKEL (reference sequence). The CDR3 runs to 15 residues. V shed 3 bases and J shed 3 bases, with 14 bases lying between them. The CDR3 region has the DNA TGTGCCAGCAGCCAGGCCGTGTCGCGGGACTATGGCTACACCTTC. This translates into CASSQAVSRDYGYTF.

J is TRBJ2-1 and V is TRBV27; D is perhaps TRBD1 (6 bases). V gave up 10 bases and J gave up 4 bases, with 17 bases separating them. CDR1 is MNHEY, CDR2 SMNVEV, per germline (reference sequence). This CDR3 contains 14 residues. CDR3 sequence reads: CATQGLPNYNEQFF. For the CDR3, the DNA is TGTGCCACCCAGGGGCTTCCTAATTACAATGAGCAGTTCTTC.

The chain carries TRBV6-4 and TRBJ2-3; maybe TRBD2 (6 bases). This CDR3 comprises 14 residues. The germline V gene has CDR1 MRHNA and CDR2 SNTAGT. V lost 5 bases, J lost 0 bases, and 9 bases lay in between. CDR3 coding DNA: TGTGCCAGCAGTTATAGCGGTAGCACAGATACGCAGTATTTT. Translating it yields CASSYSGSTDTQYF.

About this clone: The sample holds other DNA sequences that translate to the same CDR3. The chain carries TRBV28 and TRBJ2-1, with 13 bases that match TRBD2. V trimming: 5 bases; J trimming: 7 bases; junction bases outside the gene matches: 2. Germline CDR1 MDHEN, CDR2 SYDVKM. The length of the CDR3 is 14 residues. The CDR3 region has the DNA TGTGCCAGCAGTCTGGGACTAGCGGGAAATGAGCAGTTCTTC. It translates to CASSLGLAGNEQFF.

The chain links TRBV14 to TRBJ1-6; D is ambiguous. CDR1 and CDR2 (germline): SGHDN, FVKESK. CDR3 length: 15 amino acids. V lost 0 bases and J 10 bases, leaving 13 bases between the germline ends. CDR3: CASSQDGGSWSPLHF. CDR3 coding DNA: TGTGCCAGCAGCCAAGATGGCGGGTCCTGGTCACCCCTCCACTTT.

In its sample, this clone was seen once. This chain joins TRBV19 and TRBJ1-1; 8 bases align to TRBD1. Germline loops: CDR1 LNHDA, CDR2 SQIVND (reference sequence). The ends lost 6 bases at V and 5 bases at J; junction bases unmatched: 8. This CDR3 spans 14 amino acids. CDR3 in DNA: TGTGCCAGTAGCATCGGACAGGGACGTACTGAAGCTTTCTTT. The encoded protein is CASSIGQGRTEAFF.